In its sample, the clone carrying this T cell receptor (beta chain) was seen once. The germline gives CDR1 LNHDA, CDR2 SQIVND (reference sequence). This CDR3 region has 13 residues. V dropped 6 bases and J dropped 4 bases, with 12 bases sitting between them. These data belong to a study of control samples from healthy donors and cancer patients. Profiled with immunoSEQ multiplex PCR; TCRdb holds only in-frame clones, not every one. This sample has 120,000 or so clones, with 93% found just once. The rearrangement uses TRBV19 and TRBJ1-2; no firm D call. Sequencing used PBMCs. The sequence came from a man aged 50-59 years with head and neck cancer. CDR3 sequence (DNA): TGTGCCAGTAGCCCCGATGTACGCTATGGCTACACCTTC. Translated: CASSPDVRYGYTF.